This T cell receptor (beta chain) was captured by sequencing in a study of T cell clonality in common variable immunodeficiency. Points from the study as a whole: Common variable immunodeficiency TCR beta sequences reportedly had fewer deletions and N-nucleotide insertions. CVID patient heterogeneity limited repertoire-clinical complication correlations.

Data came from immunoSEQ multiplex PCR; TCRdb stores just in-frame clones and leaves some out. This sample comprises roughly 23,000 clones, none seen once only. Patients had low serum IgG, IgA and/or IgM and specific antibody deficiency. Details on this clone: Its matching antigen is unknown. Sequencing ends 3 residues short of the CDR3 end; the germline J gene provides the rest.

This CDR3 contains 13 residues. Germline V gives CDR1 LNHDA, CDR2 SQIVND (reference sequence). The genes are TRBV19 and TRBJ1-2; D remains unclear. The TCR comes from a human donor with common variable immunodeficiency. The specimen was peripheral blood mononuclear cells. CDR3 bases read: TGTGCCAGTACCCTACTAGGCCAAGGAGGC. It encodes CASTLLGQGG. The whole CDR3 sequence reads CASTLLGQGGYTF.